The rows below give T cell receptor beta chains drawn from one sample of a study of blood T cell repertoires in COVID-19. Generated by immunoSEQ multiplex PCR, the TCRdb table keeps only in-frame clones and is missing some. The sample contains roughly 290,000 clones, approximately 83% of which appear only once. The sequenced sample was PBMCs or T cells enriched from blood (not recorded which). These receptors came from a woman in her thirties who had recovered from COVID-19. The CDR3 runs from the conserved cysteine through the conserved F or W. The D gene is left open where the match is weak. Not every row has a clone size; where given, it reads once, few, many or a size class.

j_call | d_call | clone_size | v_call | cdr3_aa | cdr3_nt
TRBJ1-2 | TRBD1 | once | TRBV28 | CASSSGQPTGGYTF | TGTGCCAGCAGTTCGGGACAGCCGACGGGGGGCTACACCTTC
TRBJ2-1 | TRBD2 | . | TRBV14 | CASSQGAGAGNEQFF | TGTGCCAGCAGCCAGGGAGCGGGGGCGGGGAATGAGCAGTTCTTC
TRBJ1-6 | . | . | TRBV27 | CASSKEAGSFNSPLHF | TGTGCCAGCAGTAAAGAGGCAGGGTCATTTAATTCACCCCTCCACTTT
TRBJ1-3 | . | . | TRBV3-1/TRBV3-2 | CASSQERRSGNTIYF | TGTGCCAGCAGCCAAGAGCGGAGATCTGGAAACACCATATATTTT
TRBJ1-5 | TRBD1 | . | TRBV5-6 | CASSFGQGDWFHF | TGTGCCAGCAGCTTTGGACAGGGGGATTGGTTTCATTTT
TRBJ1-2 | . | . | TRBV18 | CASSDGNLLGGYTF | TGTGCCAGCTCGGACGGGAACCTCCTGGGCGGCTACACCTTC
TRBJ1-5 | . | . | TRBV7-2 | CASSRGGGLIQPQHF | TGTGCCAGCTCCAGAGGCGGGGGGCTCATTCAGCCCCAGCATTTT
TRBJ1-3 | . | . | TRBV5-1 | CASSPDNSGNTIYF | TGCGCCAGCAGCCCAGATAACTCTGGAAACACCATATATTTT
TRBJ2-7 | . | many | TRBV27 | CASSPTPRVAYEQYF | TGTGCCAGCAGTCCAACTCCCCGGGTAGCCTACGAGCAGTACTTC
TRBJ1-4 | . | . | TRBV3-1/TRBV3-2 | CASSQERGREKLFF | TGTGCCAGCAGCCAAGAACGCGGTCGGGAAAAACTGTTTTTT
TRBJ2-7 | TRBD1 | . | TRBV12-3/TRBV12-4 | CASSPAGGYEQYF | TGTGCCAGCAGCCCGGCAGGGGGCTACGAGCAGTACTTC
TRBJ2-7 | . | . | TRBV28 | CASRTAYEQYF | TGTGCCAGTCGGACAGCCTACGAGCAGTACTTC
TRBJ1-1 | . | . | TRBV3-1/TRBV3-2 | CASGLLGTEAFF | TGTGCCAGTGGGCTTCTGGGTACTGAAGCTTTCTTT
TRBJ1-5 | . | . | TRBV19 | CASTNRGGNQPQHF | TGTGCCAGTACAAACCGCGGGGGAAATCAGCCCCAGCATTTT
TRBJ1-1 | TRBD1 | . | TRBV4-1 | CASSQIGGGMNTEAFF | TGCGCCAGCAGCCAAATAGGGGGCGGCATGAACACTGAAGCTTTCTTT